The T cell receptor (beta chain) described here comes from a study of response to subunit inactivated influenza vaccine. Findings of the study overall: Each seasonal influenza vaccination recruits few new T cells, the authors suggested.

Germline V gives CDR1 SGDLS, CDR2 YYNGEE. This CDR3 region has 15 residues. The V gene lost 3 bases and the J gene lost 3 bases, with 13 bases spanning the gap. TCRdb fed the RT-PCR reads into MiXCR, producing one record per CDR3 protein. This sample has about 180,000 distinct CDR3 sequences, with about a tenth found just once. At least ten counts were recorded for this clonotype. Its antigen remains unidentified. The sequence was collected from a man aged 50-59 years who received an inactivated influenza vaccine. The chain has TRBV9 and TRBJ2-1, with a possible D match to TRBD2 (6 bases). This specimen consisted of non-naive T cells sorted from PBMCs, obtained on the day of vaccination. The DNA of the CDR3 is TGTGCCAGCAGCGCCCAGGGACTTTTCTACAATGAGCAGTTCTTC. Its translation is CASSAQGLFYNEQFF.